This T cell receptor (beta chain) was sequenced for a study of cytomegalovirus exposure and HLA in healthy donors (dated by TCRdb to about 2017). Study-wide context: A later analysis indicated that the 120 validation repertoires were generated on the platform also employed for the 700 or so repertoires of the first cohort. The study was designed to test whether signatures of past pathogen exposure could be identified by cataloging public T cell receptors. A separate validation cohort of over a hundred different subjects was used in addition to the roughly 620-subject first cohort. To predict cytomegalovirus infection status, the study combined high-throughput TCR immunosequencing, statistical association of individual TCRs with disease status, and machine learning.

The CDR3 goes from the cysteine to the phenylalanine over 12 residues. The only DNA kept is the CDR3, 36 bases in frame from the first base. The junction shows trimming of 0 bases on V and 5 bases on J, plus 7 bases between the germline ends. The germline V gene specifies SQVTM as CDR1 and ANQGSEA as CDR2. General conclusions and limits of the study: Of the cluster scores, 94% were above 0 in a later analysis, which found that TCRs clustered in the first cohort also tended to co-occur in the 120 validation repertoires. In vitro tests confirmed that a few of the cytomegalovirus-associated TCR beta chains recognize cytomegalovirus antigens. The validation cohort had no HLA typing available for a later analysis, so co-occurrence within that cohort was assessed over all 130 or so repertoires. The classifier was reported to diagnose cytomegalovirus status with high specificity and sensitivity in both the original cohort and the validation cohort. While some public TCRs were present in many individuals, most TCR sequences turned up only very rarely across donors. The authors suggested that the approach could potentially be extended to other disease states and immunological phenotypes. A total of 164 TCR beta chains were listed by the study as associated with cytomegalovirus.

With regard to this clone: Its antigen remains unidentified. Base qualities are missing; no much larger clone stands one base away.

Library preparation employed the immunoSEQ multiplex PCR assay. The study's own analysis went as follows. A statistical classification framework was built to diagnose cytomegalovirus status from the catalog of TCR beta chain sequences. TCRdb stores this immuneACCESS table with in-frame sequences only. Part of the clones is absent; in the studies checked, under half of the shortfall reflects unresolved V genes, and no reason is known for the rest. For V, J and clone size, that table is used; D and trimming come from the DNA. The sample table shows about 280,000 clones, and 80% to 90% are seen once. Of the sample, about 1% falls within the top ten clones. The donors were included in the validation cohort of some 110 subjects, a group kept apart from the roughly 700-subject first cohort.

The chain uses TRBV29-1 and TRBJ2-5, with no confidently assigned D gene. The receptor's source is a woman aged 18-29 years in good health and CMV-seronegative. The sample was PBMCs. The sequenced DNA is TGCAGCGTTGAAGATCCCGGGGAGACCCAGTACTTC. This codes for CSVEDPGETQYF.